One and the same sample provided the 9 T cell receptor beta chains below, sequenced in a study of PD-1 blockade in classical Hodgkin lymphoma. Time point specified: cycle 4 day 1 (C4D1), after five to seven weeks of nivolumab. No patient escaped relapse after autologous stem cell transplantation, and brentuximab vedotin exposure varied. Produced via immunoSEQ multiplex PCR; TCRdb's table is partial and in-frame only. The table lists 41,000 or so clones, around 74% of them singletons. This sample comprised peripheral blood mononuclear cells (PBMCs), obtained before the fourth cycle of nivolumab. These receptors were collected from a human donor with classical Hodgkin lymphoma.

V and J are TRBV4-2 and TRBJ2-5; 12 positions agree with TRBD2. V dropped 1 base and J dropped 1; count of bases not matched to a gene: 7. Germline loops: CDR1 LGHNA, CDR2 YNFKEQ. The CDR3 sequence is 18 residues long. The CDR3 sequence is CASSQGASGGEGQETQYF. The DNA for the CDR3 is TGTGCCAGCAGCCAAGGGGCTAGCGGGGGGGAGGGCCAAGAGACCCAGTACTTC.

The chain recombines TRBV30 with TRBJ1-5; no reliable D call. The CDR3 consists of 16 residues. V was shortened by 2 bases and J by 2 bases, with 16 bases between the two germline ends. Germline V gene lookup returns CDR1 GTSNPN and CDR2 SVGIG (reference sequence). The CDR3 DNA reads as TGTGCCTGGAGTTGGTCAACAGTCTGGGGCAATCAGCCCCAGCATTTT. Encoded protein: CAWSWSTVWGNQPQHF.

This clone was counted a single time. The rearrangement joins TRBV6-6 to TRBJ2-5, with D perhaps TRBD1 or TRBD2 (7 bases each). The germline CDR1 and CDR2 sequences are MNHNY and SVGAGI (reference sequence). V lost 2 bases to trimming and J lost 4 bases, with 14 bases between them. This CDR3 region has 15 residues. In DNA, the CDR3 is TGTGCCAGCAGTTACGGGGGGGCAGGGGGAGAGACCCAGTACTTC. Protein product: CASSYGGAGGETQYF.

CDR3 in DNA: TGCGCCAGCAGCCAAGATTCCGGTACCGAAGCTTTCTTT. This translates into CASSQDSGTEAFF. This chain joins TRBV4-1 and TRBJ1-1; D is unclear. The CDR3 runs 13 residues. Germline loops: CDR1 MGHRA, CDR2 YSYEKL. The germline V and J ends were trimmed by 0 bases and 8 bases, with 10 bases remaining between them.

The genes are TRBV27 and TRBJ1-1; TRBD1 is a possible D gene (6 bases). Trimming took 0 bases from V and 8 from J, leaving 16 bases between them. Germline V CDR1 and CDR2: MNHEY, SMNVEV (reference sequence). CDR3 length: 15 residues. Here the CDR3 DNA reads TGTGCCAGCAGTTTATCGATGGTTGCAGGGGTAGAAGCTTTCTTT. Translating gives CASSLSMVAGVEAFF.

The sample holds a few counts of this clone. The chain employs TRBV4-2 and TRBJ1-5; D is uncertain. With 1 base removed from V and 3 bases from J, the gap between germline ends came to 10 bases. The CDR3 runs 15 residues. CDR1 is LGHNA, CDR2 YNFKEQ, per germline. CDR3: CASSQGVGNNQPQHF. The CDR3 DNA is TGTGCCAGCAGCCAAGGCGTCGGGAACAATCAGCCCCAGCATTTT.

This clone was found once. The chain recombines TRBV11-3 with TRBJ2-3, with TRBD2 matching over 8 bases. The germline CDR1 and CDR2 sequences are SGHNT and YENEEA. The CDR3 covers 14 residues. V lost 5 bases to trimming and J lost 1 base; unmatched junction nucleotides: 2. The DNA of the CDR3 is TGTGCCAGCAGCCAGACTAGCGGCACAGATACGCAGTATTTT. This codes for CASSQTSGTDTQYF. The variable domain in full, completed from reference TRBV11-3 and TRBJ2-3, reads EAGVVQSPRYKIIEKKQPVAFWCNPISGHNTLYWYLQNLGQGPELLIRYENEEAVDDSQLPKDRFSAERLKGVDSTLKIQPAELGDSAVYLCASSQTSGTDTQYFGPGTRLTVL.

V usage is TRBV6-5 and J usage is TRBJ1-1; TRBD1 might be the D (5 bases). V was cut by 2 bases and J by 2 bases, with 9 bases left in between. CDR1 and CDR2 from the germline V gene are MNHEY and SVGAGI. The CDR3 spans 14 residues. This CDR3 reads CASSYDTGNTEAFF. DNA of the CDR3: TGTGCCAGCAGTTACGACACAGGTAACACTGAAGCTTTCTTT.

This clone is a singleton in its sample. The V call is TRBV5-8, the J call TRBJ2-7; D is perhaps TRBD2 (5 bases). Germline-derived CDR1 and CDR2 are SGHTS and YDEGEE. The CDR3 contains 14 residues. Trimming pared 4 bases from V and 0 bases from J, leaving 11 bases between. CDR3 residues: CASSLTGSSYEQYF. CDR3 sequence (DNA): TGTGCCAGCAGCCTGACGGGGTCCTCCTACGAGCAGTACTTC.